This T cell receptor (beta chain) was documented in a study of blood T cell repertoires in COVID-19. Cohort assignment relied on participant-reported clinical history. The CDR3 runs to 11 residues. V shed 5 bases and J 11 bases; nucleotides not matched to a gene: 5. CDR1 and CDR2 (germline): MNHEY, SVGEGT. Authors' analysis steps: For nucleated cells, counts were estimated from reference gene primer amplification. Sequenced by immunoSEQ multiplex PCR; TCRdb stores in-frame clones only, minus some. Clone size and the V and J calls come from that table; the DNA yielded D and trimming. The sample yields around 270,000 clones, 75% to 90% seen once.

This chain joins TRBV6-2 or TRBV6-3 and TRBJ2-7, with TRBD2 matching over 8 bases. The clonotype originates from a woman aged 35 to 49 who had been exposed to COVID-19. Sequencing used PBMCs or T cells enriched from blood (not recorded which). CDR3 protein: CASSDTGGKYF. The CDR3, as DNA: TGTGCCAGCAGTGACACGGGGGGGAAGTACTTC.